This entry is about one T cell receptor beta chain. The antigen is undetermined. 60 Vbeta and 13 Jbeta primers were used in PCR. Method: immunoSEQ multiplex PCR; TCRdb's copy keeps in-frame clones and lacks some. The sample records under 200,000 clones, about 82% being singletons. This sample is part of a study of cytomegalovirus exposure and HLA in healthy donors. Study findings and constraints: Association of a missense DCLRE1C variant with TCR beta V- and J-gene trimming was reported in a later analysis. It was about 150 TCR beta chains that were listed as cytomegalovirus-associated.

There are 13 residues in the CDR3. The germline V gene has CDR1 LNHNV and CDR2 YYDKDF (reference sequence). Trimming took off 5 bases at V and 3 bases at J, with 8 bases between the two ends. The receptor's source is a woman between 50 and 59 years old in good health and CMV-seropositive. The source material was PBMCs. The chain is built from TRBV15 and TRBJ2-4; D gene uncertain. In nucleotides, the CDR3 is TGTGCCACCAGCCTGTTGTACAAAAACATTCAGTACTTC. It codes for CATSLLYKNIQYF.